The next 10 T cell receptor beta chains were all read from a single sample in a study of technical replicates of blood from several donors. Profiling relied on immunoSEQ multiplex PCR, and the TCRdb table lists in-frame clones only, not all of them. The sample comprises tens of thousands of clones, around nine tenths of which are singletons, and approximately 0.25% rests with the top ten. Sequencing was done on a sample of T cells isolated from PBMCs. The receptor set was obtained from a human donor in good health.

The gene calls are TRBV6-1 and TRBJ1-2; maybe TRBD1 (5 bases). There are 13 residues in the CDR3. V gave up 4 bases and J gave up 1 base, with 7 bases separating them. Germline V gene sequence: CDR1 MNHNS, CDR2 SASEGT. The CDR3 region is CASSVRGNYGYTF. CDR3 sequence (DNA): TGTGCCAGCAGTGTTAGGGGTAACTATGGCTACACCTTC.

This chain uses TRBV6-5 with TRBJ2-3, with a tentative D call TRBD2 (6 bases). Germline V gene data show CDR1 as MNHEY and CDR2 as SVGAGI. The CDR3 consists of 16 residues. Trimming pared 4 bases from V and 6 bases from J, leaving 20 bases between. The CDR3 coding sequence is TGTGCCAGCAGTTTCAGTGGGTGGGTGGGGAGGGATACGCAGTATTTT. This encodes CASSFSGWVGRDTQYF.

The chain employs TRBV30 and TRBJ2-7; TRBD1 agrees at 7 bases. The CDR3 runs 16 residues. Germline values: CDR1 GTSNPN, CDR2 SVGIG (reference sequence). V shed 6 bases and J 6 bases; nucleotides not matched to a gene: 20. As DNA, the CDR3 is TGTGCCTGTTCTTTCCTTCCTACAGGGGTGGTCGGCGAGCAGTACTTC. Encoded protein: CACSFLPTGVVGEQYF.

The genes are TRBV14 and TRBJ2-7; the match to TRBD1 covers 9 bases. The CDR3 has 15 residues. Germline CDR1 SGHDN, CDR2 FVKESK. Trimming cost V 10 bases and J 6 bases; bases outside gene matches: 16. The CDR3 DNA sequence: TGTGCCACCTCAGCCCGAGGGACAGGGATTCGCGAGCAGTACTTC. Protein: CATSARGTGIREQYF.

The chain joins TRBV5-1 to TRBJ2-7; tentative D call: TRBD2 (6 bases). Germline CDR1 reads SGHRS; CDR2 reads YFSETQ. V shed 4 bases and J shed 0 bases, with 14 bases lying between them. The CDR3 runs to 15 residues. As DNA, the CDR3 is TGCGCCAGCAGCGAACCGGGACTCCACTCCTACGAGCAGTACTTC. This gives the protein CASSEPGLHSYEQYF.

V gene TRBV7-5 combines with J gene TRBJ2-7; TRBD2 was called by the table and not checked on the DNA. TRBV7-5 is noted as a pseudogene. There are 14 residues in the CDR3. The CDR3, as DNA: TGTGTCAGAAGCTCGGGACTAGCGGGAAACGAGCAGTACTTC. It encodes CVRSSGLAGNEQYF.

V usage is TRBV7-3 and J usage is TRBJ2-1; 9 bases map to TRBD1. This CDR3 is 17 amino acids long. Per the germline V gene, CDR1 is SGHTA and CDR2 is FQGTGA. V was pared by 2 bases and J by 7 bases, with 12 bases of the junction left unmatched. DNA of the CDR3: TGTGCCAGCAGCTTACGTACGGGACAGGGAGGATCTAATGAGCAGTTCTTC. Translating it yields CASSLRTGQGGSNEQFF. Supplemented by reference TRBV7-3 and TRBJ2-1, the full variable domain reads GAGVSQTPSNKVTEKGKYVELRCDPISGHTALYWYRQSLGQGPEFLIYFQGTGAADDSGLPNDRFFAVRPEGSVSTLKIQRTERGDSAVYLCASSLRTGQGGSNEQFFGPGTRLTVL.

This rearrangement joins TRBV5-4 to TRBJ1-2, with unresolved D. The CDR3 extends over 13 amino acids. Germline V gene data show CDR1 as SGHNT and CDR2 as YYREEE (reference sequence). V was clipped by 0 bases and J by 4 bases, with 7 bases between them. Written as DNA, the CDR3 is TGTGCCAGCAGCTTGGTACAGACCTATGGCTACACCTTC. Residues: CASSLVQTYGYTF.

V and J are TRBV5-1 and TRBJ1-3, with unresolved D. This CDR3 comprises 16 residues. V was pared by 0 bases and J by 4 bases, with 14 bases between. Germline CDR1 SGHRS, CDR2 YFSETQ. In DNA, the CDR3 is TGCGCCAGCAGCTTGGACCCTCAGGTTTCGGGAAACACCATATATTTT. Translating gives CASSLDPQVSGNTIYF.

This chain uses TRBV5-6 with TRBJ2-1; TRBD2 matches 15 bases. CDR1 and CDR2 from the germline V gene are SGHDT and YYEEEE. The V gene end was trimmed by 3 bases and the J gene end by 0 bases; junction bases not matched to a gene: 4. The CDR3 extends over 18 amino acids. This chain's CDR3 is CASSSPGLAGGSYNEQFF. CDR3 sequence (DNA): TGTGCCAGCAGCTCACCGGGACTAGCGGGAGGCTCCTACAATGAGCAGTTCTTC.